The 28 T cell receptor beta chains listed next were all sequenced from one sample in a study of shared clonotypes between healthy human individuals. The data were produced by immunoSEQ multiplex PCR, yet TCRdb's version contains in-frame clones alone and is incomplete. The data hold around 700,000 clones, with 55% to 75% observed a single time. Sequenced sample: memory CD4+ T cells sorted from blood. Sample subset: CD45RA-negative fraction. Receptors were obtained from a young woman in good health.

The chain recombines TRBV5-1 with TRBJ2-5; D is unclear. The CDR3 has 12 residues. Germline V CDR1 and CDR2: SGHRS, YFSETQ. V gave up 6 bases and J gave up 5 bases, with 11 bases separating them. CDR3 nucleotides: TGCGCCAGCATAGGCAACGGGGAGACCCAGTACTTC. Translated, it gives CASIGNGETQYF.

CDR3 sequence reads: CASSHQGGTEAFF. The CDR3 DNA follows: TGTGCCAGCAGCCACCAGGGCGGAACTGAAGCTTTCTTT. The gene calls are TRBV9 and TRBJ1-1; D possibly corresponds to TRBD1 (5 bases). CDR1 and CDR2 from the germline V gene are SGDLS and YYNGEE. CDR3 length equals 13 residues. The V and J ends lost 4 bases and 5 bases respectively, with 12 bases between them.

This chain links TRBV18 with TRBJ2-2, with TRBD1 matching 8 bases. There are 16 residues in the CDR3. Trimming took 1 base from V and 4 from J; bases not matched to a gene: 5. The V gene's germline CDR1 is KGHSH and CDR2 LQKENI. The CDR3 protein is CASSPLTGEATGELFF. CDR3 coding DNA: TGTGCCAGCTCACCACTGACAGGGGAGGCCACCGGGGAGCTGTTTTTT.

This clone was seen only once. The CDR3 DNA follows: TGTGCCAGCAGTCCCCGGCCCAAGTCCGGGGAGCTGTTTTTT. It encodes CASSPRPKSGELFF. This chain uses TRBV6-5 with TRBJ2-2, with D unresolved. V was cut by 5 bases and J by 6 bases, with 13 bases left in between. This CDR3 contains 14 residues. Germline values: CDR1 MNHEY, CDR2 SVGAGI.

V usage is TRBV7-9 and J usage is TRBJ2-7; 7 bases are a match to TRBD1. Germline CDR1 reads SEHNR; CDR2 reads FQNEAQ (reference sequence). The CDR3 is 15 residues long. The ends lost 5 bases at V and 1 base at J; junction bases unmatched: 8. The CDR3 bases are TGTGCCAGCAGCGCCCGACAGGGCTTTTCCTACGAGCAGTACTTC. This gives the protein CASSARQGFSYEQYF.

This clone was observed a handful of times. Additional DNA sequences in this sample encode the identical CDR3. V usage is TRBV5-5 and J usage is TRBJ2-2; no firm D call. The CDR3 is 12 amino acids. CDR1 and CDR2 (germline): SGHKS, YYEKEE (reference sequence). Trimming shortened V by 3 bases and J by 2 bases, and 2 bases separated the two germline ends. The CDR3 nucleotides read TGTGCCAGCAGCTCAAACACCGGGGAGCTGTTTTTT. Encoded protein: CASSSNTGELFF.

CDR3 region: CTSSQGGGDEQYF. CDR3 nucleotide sequence: TGCACCAGCAGCCAAGGGGGAGGTGATGAGCAGTACTTC. The chain carries TRBV1 and TRBJ2-7; TRBD2 is taken as the D call from the table, unchecked against the DNA. TRBV1 counts as a pseudogene. The CDR3 loop spans 13 amino acids.

As DNA, the CDR3 is TGTGCCAGCAGTTTGACGGGAGGGAGAGACGAGCAGTACTTC. Encoded protein: CASSLTGGRDEQYF. The chain joins TRBV27 to TRBJ2-7; 8 positions agree with TRBD2. There are 14 residues in the CDR3. Germline assignment: CDR1 MNHEY and CDR2 SMNVEV (reference sequence). V trimming: 3 bases; J trimming: 5 bases; junction bases outside the gene matches: 6.

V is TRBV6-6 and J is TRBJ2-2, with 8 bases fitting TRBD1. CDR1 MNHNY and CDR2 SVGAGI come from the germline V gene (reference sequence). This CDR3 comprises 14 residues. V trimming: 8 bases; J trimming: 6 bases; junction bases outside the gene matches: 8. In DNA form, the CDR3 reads TGTGCCAGCTGCCCGACAGGGGAGGCCGGGGAGCTGTTTTTT. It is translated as CASCPTGEAGELFF.

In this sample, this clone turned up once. The CDR3 DNA reads as TGTGCCAGCAGCTTGGGCCTAGGGGGGGAAAAACTGTTTTTT. Protein: CASSLGLGGEKLFF. This chain uses TRBV5-4 with TRBJ1-4, with D possibly matching TRBD1 (6 bases). V dropped 0 bases and J dropped 8 bases, with 11 bases sitting between them. Germline CDR1 reads SGHNT; CDR2 reads YYREEE (reference sequence). This CDR3 comprises 14 residues.

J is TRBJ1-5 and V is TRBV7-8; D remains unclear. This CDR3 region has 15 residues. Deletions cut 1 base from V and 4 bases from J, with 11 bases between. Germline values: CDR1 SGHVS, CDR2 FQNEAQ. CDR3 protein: CASSLGLTGNQPQHF. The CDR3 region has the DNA TGTGCCAGCAGCTTAGGGCTTACGGGGAATCAGCCCCAGCATTTT.

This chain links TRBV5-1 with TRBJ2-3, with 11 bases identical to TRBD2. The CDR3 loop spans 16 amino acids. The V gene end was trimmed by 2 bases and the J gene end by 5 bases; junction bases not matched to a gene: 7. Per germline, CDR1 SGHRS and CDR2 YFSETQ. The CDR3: CASSFTTGLAEDTQYF. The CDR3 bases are TGCGCCAGCAGCTTTACTACGGGACTAGCGGAAGATACGCAGTATTTT.

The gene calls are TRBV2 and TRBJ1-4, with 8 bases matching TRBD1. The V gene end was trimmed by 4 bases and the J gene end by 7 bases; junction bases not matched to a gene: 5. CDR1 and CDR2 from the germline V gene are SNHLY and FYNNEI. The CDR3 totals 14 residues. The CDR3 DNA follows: TGTGCCAGCAGTGGACAGGGGCCCTCTGAAAAACTGTTTTTT. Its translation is CASSGQGPSEKLFF.

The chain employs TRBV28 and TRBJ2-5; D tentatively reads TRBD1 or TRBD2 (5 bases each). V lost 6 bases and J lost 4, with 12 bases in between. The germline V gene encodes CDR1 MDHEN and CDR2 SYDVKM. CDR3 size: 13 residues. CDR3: CASRTGTLETQYF. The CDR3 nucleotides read TGTGCCAGCAGAACCGGGACCCTAGAGACCCAGTACTTC.

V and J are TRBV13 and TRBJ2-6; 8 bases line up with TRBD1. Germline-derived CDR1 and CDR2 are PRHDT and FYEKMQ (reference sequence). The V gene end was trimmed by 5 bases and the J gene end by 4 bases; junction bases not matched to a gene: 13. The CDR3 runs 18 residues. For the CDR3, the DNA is TGTGCCAGCAGCAACGCAGGGCAGGGGGCACGGGGGGCCAACGTCCTGACTTTC. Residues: CASSNAGQGARGANVLTF. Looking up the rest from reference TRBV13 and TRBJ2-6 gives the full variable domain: AAGVIQSPRHLIKEKRETATLKCYPIPRHDTVYWYQQGPGQDPQFLISFYEKMQSDKGSIPDRFSAQQFSDYHSELNMSSLELGDSALYFCASSNAGQGARGANVLTFGAGSRLTVL.

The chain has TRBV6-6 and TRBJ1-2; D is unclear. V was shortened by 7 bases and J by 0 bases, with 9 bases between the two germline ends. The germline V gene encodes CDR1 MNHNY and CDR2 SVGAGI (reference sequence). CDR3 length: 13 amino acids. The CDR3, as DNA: TGTGCCAGCAATGTCAACCCTAACTATGGCTACACCTTC. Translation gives CASNVNPNYGYTF.

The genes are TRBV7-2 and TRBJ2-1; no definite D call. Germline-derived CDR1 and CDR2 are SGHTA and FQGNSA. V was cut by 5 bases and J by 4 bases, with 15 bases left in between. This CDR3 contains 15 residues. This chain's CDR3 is CASSQTALLYNEQFF. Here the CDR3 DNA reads TGTGCCAGCAGCCAAACGGCGCTCCTATACAATGAGCAGTTCTTC.

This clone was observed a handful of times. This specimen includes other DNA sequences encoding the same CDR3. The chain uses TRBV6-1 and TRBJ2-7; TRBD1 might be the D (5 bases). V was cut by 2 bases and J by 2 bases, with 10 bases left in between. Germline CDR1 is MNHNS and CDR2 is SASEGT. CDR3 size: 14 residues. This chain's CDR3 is CASSEPRAPYEQYF. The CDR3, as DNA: TGTGCCAGCAGTGAACCCAGGGCGCCCTACGAGCAGTACTTC.

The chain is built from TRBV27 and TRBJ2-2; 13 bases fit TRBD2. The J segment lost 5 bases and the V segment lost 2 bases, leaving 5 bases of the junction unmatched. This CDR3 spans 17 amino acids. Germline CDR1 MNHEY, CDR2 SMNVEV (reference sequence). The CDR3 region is CASSLTSGRAGTGELFF. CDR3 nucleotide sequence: TGTGCCAGCAGTTTAACTAGCGGGAGGGCCGGGACCGGGGAGCTGTTTTTT.

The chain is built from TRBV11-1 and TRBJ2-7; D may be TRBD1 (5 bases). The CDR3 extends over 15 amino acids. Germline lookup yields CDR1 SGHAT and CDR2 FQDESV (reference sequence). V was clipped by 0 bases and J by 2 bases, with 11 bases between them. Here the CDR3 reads CASSLAGQDTYEQYF. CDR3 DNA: TGTGCCAGCAGCTTAGCGGGGCAGGATACCTACGAGCAGTACTTC.

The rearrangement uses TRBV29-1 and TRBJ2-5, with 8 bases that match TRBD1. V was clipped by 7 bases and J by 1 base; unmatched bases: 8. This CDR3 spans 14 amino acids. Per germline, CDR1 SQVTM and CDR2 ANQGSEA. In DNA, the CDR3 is TGCAGCGCCCGAGGACAGGGCAGCCAAGAGACCCAGTACTTC. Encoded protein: CSARGQGSQETQYF.

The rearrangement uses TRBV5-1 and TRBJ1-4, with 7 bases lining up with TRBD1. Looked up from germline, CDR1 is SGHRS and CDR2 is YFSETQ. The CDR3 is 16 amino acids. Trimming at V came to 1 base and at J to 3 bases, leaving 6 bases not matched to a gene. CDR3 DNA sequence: TGCGCCAGCAGCTTGCAGGGGGGGAGTGCTAATGAAAAACTGTTTTTT. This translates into CASSLQGGSANEKLFF.

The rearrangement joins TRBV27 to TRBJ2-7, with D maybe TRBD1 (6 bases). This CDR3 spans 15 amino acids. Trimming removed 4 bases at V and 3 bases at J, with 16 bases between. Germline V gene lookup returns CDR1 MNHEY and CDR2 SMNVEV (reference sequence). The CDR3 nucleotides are TGTGCCAGCAGTTCGACCGGGACACTGAACTACGAGCAGTACTTC. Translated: CASSSTGTLNYEQYF.

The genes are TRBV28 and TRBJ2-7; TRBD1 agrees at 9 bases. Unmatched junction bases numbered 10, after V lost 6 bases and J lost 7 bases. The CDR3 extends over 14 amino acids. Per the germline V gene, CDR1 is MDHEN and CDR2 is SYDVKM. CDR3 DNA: TGTGCCAGCAGCCAAACAGGGGGCGGTGAAGAGCAGTACTTC. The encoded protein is CASSQTGGGEEQYF.

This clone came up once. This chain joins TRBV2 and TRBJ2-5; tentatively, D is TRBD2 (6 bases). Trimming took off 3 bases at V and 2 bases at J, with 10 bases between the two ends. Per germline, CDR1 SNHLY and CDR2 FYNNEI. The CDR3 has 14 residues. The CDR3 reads CASSDPGLQETQYF. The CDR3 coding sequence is TGTGCCAGCAGTGACCCGGGACTTCAAGAGACCCAGTACTTC.

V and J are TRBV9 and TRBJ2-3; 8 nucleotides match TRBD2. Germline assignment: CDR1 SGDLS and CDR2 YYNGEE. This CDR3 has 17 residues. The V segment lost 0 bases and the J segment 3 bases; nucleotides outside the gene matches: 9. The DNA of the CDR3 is TGTGCCAGCAGCGTAGGGGCGAGTAGCGGGGAAACAGATACGCAGTATTTT. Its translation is CASSVGASSGETDTQYF.

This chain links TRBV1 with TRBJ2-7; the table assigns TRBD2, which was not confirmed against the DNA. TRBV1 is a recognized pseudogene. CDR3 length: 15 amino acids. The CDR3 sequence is CTSSQETRCPYEQYF. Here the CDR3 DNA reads TGCACCAGCAGCCAAGAGACTAGGTGTCCCTACGAGCAGTACTTC.

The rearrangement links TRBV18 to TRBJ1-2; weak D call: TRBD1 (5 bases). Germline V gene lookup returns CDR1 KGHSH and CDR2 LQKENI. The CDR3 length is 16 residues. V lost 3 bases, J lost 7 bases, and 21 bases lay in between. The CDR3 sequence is CASSPDHGGMTGGYTF. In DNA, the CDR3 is TGTGCCAGCTCACCCGACCACGGGGGTATGACGGGTGGCTACACCTTC.